This T cell receptor beta chain emerged from a study of cytomegalovirus exposure and HLA in healthy donors. Study-wide results and caveats: Reports showed the classifier diagnosing cytomegalovirus status with high specificity and sensitivity. The study listed approximately 170 cytomegalovirus-associated TCR beta chains. Later, an analysis found that TCR clusters from the first cohort tended to co-occur in the 120 or so validation repertoires.

This table comes from immunoSEQ multiplex PCR, and its TCRdb copy is limited to in-frame clones, with some not included. The sample yields tens of thousands of clones, 90% to 95% seen once. The sample holds one count of this clone. The antigen is undetermined. CDR3 length: 14 residues. Germline-derived CDR1 and CDR2 are SGHAT and FQNNGV. The ends lost 5 bases at V and 9 bases at J; junction bases unmatched: 10. The chain is built from TRBV11-2 and TRBJ2-7; 10 bases line up with TRBD1. The clonotype originates from a woman in her thirties in good health and CMV-seronegative. The specimen sequenced was PBMCs. The CDR3 DNA is TGTGCCAGCAGCCCCGGGACAGGGGCTGGTGGGCAGTACTTC. Translated: CASSPGTGAGGQYF.